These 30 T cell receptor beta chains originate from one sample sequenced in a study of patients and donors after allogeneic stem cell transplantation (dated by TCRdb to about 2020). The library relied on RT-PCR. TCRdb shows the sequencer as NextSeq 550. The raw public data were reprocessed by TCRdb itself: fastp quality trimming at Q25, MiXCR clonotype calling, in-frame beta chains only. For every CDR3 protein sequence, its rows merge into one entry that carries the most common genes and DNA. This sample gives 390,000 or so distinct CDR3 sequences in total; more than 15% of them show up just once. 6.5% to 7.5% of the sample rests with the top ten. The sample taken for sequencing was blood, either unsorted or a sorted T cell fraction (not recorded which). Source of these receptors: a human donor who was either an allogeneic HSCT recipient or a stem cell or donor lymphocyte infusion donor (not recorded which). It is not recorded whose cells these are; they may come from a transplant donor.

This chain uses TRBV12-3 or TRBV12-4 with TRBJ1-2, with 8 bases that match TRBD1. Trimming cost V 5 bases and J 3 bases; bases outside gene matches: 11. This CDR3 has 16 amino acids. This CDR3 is CASSPRGYRGDYGYTF. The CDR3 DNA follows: TGTGCCAGCAGTCCAAGGGGGTACAGGGGGGACTATGGCTACACCTTC.

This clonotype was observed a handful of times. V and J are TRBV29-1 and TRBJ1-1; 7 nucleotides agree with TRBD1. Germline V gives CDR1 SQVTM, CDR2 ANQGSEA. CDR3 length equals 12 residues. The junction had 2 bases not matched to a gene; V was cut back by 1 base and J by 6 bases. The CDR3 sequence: CSVEGDRAEAFF. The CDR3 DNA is TGCAGCGTTGAAGGCGACAGGGCTGAAGCTTTCTTT. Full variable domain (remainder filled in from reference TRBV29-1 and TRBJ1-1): SAVISQKPSRDICQRGTSLTIQCQVDSQVTMMFWYRQQPGQSLTLIATANQGSEATYESGFVIDKFPISRPNLTFSTLTVSNMSPEDSSIYLCSVEGDRAEAFFGQGTRLTVV.

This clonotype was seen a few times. The CDR3 is CASSRGGVGAEAFF. The DNA of the CDR3 is TGTGCCAGCAGCCGGGGGGGCGTGGGGGCTGAAGCTTTCTTT. The rearrangement joins TRBV3-1 to TRBJ1-1, with D possibly matching TRBD1 (6 bases). This CDR3 has 14 amino acids. V lost 4 bases, J lost 6 bases, and 15 bases lay in between. Germline CDR1 and CDR2: LGHDT and YNNKEL (reference sequence).

This CDR3 reads CASRNTLAGSTDTQYF. Here the CDR3 DNA reads TGCGCCAGCAGAAACACTTTAGCGGGGAGCACAGATACGCAGTATTTT. The chain joins TRBV4-1 to TRBJ2-3, with 8 bases lining up with TRBD2. Germline loops: CDR1 MGHRA, CDR2 YSYEKL. The CDR3 is 16 amino acids. With 6 bases clipped from V and 0 bases from J, the junction kept 8 bases outside the gene matches.

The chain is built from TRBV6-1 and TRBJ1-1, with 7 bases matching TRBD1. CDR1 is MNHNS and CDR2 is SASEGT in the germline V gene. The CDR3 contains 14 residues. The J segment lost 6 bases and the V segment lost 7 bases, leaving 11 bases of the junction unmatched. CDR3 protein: CASTRGGGGAEAFF. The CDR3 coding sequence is TGTGCCAGCACCAGAGGGGGCGGAGGCGCTGAAGCTTTCTTT.

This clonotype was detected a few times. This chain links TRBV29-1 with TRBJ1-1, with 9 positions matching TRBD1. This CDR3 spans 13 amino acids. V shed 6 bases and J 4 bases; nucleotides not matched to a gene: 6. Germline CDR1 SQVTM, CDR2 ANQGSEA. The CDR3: CSVHRGRGTEAFF. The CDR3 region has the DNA TGCAGCGTCCACAGGGGGCGCGGCACTGAAGCTTTCTTT.

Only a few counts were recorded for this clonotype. Written as DNA, the CDR3 is TGTGCCAGCAGTGTAGCGGGGTCAAACTACGAGCAGTACTTC. Translating gives CASSVAGSNYEQYF. The chain is built from TRBV6-2 or TRBV6-3 and TRBJ2-7, with TRBD2 matching over 8 bases. Unmatched junction bases numbered 6, after V lost 5 bases and J lost 3 bases. The CDR3 consists of 14 residues. Germline CDR1 is MNHEY and CDR2 is SVGEGT.

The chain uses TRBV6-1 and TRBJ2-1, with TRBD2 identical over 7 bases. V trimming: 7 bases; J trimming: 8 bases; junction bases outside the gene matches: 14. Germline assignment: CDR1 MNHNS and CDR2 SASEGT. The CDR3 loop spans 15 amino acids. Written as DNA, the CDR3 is TGTGCCAGCACAAAGGGGCAGACACGGGGGGATGAGCAGTTCTTC. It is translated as CASTKGQTRGDEQFF.

CDR3 amino acids: CASSLYPHPAANEKLFF. CDR3 DNA sequence: TGTGCCAGCAGTTTATATCCCCACCCGGCCGCTAATGAAAAACTGTTTTTT. The rearrangement uses TRBV27 and TRBJ1-4; D is unclear. The germline V gene has CDR1 MNHEY and CDR2 SMNVEV (reference sequence). There are 17 residues in the CDR3. Trimming stripped 1 base from V and 3 bases from J, with 15 bases between.

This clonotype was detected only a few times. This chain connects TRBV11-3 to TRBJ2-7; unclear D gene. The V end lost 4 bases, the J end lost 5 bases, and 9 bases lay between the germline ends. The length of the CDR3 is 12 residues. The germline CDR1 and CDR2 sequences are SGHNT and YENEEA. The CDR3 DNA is TGTGCCAGCAGCTCCCGGTGGAACGAGCAGTACTTC. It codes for CASSSRWNEQYF.

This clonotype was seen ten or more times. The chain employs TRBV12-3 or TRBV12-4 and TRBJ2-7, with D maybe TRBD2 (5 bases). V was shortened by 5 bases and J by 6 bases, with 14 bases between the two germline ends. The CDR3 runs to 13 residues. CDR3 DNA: TGTGCCAGCAGTGAGGGATCGATGGTCGAGCAGTACTTC. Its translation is CASSEGSMVEQYF.

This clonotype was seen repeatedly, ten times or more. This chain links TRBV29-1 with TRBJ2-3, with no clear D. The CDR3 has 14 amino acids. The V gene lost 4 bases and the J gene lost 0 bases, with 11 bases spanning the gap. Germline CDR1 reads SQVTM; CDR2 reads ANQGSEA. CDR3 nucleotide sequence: TGCAGCGTTGCTACAGCAGGTAGCACAGATACGCAGTATTTT. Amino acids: CSVATAGSTDTQYF.

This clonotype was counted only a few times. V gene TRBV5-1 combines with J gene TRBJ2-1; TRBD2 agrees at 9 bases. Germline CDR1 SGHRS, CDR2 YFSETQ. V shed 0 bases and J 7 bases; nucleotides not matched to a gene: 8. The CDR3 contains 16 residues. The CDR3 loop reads CASSLEPGLASNEQFF. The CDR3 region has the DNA TGCGCCAGCAGCTTGGAGCCGGGACTAGCTAGTAATGAGCAGTTCTTC.

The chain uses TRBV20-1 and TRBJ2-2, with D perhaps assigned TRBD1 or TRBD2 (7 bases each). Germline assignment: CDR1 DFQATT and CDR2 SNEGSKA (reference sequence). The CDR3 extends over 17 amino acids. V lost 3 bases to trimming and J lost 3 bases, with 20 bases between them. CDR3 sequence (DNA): TGCAGTGCTAGTTCTCCCGGCAGGGGGAGGGACACCGGGGAGCTGTTTTTT. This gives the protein CSASSPGRGRDTGELFF.

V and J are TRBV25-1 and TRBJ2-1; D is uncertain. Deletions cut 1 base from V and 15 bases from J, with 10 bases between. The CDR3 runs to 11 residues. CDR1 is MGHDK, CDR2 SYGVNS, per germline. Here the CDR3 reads CASSESAYWFF. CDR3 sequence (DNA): TGTGCCAGCAGTGAATCGGCCTATTGGTTCTTC.

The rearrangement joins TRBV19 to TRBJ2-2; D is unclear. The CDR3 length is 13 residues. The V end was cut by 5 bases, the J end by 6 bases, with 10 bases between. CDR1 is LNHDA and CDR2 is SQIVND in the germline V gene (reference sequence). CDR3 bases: TGTGCCAGTAGTTCCCTGGTAGCCGGGGAGCTGTTTTTT. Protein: CASSSLVAGELFF.

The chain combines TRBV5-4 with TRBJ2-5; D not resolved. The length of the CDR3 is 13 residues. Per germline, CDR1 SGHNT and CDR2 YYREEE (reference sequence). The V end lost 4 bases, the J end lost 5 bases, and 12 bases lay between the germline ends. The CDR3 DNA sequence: TGTGCCAGCAGCCCCCGGTTTCGGGAGACCCAGTACTTC. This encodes CASSPRFRETQYF. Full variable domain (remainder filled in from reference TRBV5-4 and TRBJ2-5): ETGVTQSPTHLIKTRGQQVTLRCSSQSGHNTVSWYQQALGQGPQFIFQYYREEENGRGNFPPRFSGLQFPNYSSELNVNALELDDSALYLCASSPRFRETQYFGPGTRLLVL.

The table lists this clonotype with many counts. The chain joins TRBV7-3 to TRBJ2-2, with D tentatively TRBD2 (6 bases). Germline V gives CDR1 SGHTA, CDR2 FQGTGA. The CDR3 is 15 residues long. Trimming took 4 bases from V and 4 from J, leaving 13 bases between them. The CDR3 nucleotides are TGTGCCAGCAGCTCCGGGAAAGCGGGCACCGGGGAGCTGTTTTTT. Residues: CASSSGKAGTGELFF.

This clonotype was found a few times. CDR3 sequence (DNA): TGCGCCAGCAGATCTCCTCAGGGGGCAGTCGGGGAGCTGTTTTTT. Translating gives CASRSPQGAVGELFF. The V gene is TRBV5-1, the J gene TRBJ2-2; 8 nucleotides match TRBD1. Germline V gives CDR1 SGHRS, CDR2 YFSETQ. Trimming cost V 5 bases and J 7 bases; bases outside gene matches: 10. This CDR3 has 15 amino acids.

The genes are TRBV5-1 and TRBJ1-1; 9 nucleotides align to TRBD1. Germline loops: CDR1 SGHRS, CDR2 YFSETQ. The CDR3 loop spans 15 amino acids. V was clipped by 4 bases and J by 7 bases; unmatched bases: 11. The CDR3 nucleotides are TGCGCCAGCAGCCAATCGGGACAGGGTGTAAGTGAAGCTTTCTTT. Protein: CASSQSGQGVSEAFF.

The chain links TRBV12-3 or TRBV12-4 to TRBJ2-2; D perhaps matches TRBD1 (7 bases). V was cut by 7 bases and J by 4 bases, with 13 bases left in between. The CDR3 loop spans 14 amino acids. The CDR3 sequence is CASTYRGGTGELFF. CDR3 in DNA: TGTGCCAGCACCTACAGGGGAGGCACCGGGGAGCTGTTTTTT.

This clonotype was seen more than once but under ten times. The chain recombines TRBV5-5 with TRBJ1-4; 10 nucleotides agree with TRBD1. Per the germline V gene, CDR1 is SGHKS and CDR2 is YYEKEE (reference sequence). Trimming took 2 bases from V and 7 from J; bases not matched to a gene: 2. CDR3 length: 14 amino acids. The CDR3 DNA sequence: TGTGCCAGCAGCTTCGACAGGGGGCGTGAAAAACTGTTTTTT. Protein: CASSFDRGREKLFF.

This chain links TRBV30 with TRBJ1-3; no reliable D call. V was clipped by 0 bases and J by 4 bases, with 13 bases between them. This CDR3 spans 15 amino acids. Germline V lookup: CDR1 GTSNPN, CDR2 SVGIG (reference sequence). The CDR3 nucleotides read TGTGCCTGGAGTGTACTGAGGGCACCCGGAAACACCATATATTTT. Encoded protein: CAWSVLRAPGNTIYF.

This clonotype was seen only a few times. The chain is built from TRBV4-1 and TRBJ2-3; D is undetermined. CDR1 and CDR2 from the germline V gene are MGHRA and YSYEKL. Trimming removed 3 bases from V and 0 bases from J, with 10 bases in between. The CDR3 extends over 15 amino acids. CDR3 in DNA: TGCGCCAGCAGCCAGCACAGTACTAGCACAGATACGCAGTATTTT. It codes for CASSQHSTSTDTQYF.

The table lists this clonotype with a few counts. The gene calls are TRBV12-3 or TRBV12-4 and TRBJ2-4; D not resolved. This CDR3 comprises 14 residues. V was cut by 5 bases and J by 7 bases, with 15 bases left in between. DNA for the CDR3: TGTGCCAGCAGTCGAGACGCCCGCATGAACATTCAGTACTTC. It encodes CASSRDARMNIQYF.

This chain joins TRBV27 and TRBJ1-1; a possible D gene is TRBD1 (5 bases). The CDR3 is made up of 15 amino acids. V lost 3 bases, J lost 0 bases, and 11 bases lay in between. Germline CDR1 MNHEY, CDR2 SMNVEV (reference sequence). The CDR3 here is CASSFGGTMNTEAFF. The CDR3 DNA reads TGTGCCAGCAGTTTTGGGGGAACCATGAACACTGAAGCTTTCTTT.

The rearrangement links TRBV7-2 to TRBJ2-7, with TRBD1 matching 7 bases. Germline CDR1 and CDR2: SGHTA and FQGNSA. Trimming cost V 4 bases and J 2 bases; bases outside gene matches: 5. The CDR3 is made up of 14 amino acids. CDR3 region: CASSWTGRTYEQYF. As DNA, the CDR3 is TGTGCCAGCAGCTGGACAGGACGGACCTACGAGCAGTACTTC.

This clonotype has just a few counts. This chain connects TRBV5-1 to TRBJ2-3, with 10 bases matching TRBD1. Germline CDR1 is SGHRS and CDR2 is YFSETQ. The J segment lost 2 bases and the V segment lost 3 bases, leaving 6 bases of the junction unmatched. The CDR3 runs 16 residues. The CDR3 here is CASSSGTGAYTDTQYF. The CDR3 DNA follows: TGCGCCAGCAGCTCCGGGACAGGGGCCTACACAGATACGCAGTATTTT.

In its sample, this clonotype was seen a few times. Here the CDR3 reads CASSQTYMNTEAFF. CDR3 DNA: TGCGCCAGCAGCCAGACATATATGAACACTGAAGCTTTCTTT. J is TRBJ1-1 and V is TRBV4-1; D not resolved. Germline CDR1 is MGHRA and CDR2 is YSYEKL. V was cut by 3 bases and J by 0 bases, with 8 bases left in between. CDR3 length equals 14 residues.

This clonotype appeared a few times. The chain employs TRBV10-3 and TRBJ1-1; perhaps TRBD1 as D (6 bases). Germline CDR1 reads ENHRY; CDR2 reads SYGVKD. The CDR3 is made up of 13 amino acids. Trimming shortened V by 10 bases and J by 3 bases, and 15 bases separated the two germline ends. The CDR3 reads CATRGGGDTEAFF. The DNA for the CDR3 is TGTGCCACCAGGGGAGGGGGAGACACTGAAGCTTTCTTT.